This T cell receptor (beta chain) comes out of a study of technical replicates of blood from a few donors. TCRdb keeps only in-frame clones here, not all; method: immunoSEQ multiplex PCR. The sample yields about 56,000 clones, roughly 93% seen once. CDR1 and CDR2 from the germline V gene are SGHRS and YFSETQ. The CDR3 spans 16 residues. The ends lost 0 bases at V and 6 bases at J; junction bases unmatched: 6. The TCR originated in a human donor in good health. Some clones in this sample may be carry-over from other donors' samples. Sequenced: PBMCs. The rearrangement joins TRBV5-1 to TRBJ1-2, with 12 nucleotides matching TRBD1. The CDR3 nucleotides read TGCGCCAGCAGCTTGGAGGGACAGGGGGCGTGGGATGGCTACACCTTC. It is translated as CASSLEGQGAWDGYTF.